This T cell receptor (beta chain) came from a study of blood T cell repertoires in COVID-19. This CDR3 region has 15 residues. The ends lost 0 bases at V and 5 bases at J; junction bases unmatched: 1. Germline CDR1 reads MNHEY; CDR2 reads SVGAGI. Sequencing was performed with immunoSEQ multiplex PCR; in TCRdb, only in-frame clones are kept and a portion is missing. The table shows around 450,000 clones, with roughly 87% occurring only once. The TCR sequence derives from a woman aged 18-29 years with acute COVID-19. This chain links TRBV6-5 with TRBJ1-6, with TRBD1 matching over 7 bases. The sequenced sample consisted of PBMCs or T cells enriched from blood (not recorded which). CDR3 nucleotides: TGTGCCAGCAGTTACTCTCAGGGGGATAATTCACCCCTCCACTTT. The encoded protein is CASSYSQGDNSPLHF.